This T cell receptor beta chain is from a study of blood T cell repertoires in COVID-19. As for the study in general: Sites across the United States, Italy and Spain contributed samples from acute and convalescent COVID-19. Sources were T cells, B-cell-depleted T cells, or PBMCs; the material itself was cDNA or gDNA.

Sequencing used immunoSEQ multiplex PCR; TCRdb keeps in-frame clones, though not all of them. Of over 85,000 clones in the sample, about 85% were seen once. Looked up from germline, CDR1 is GTSNPN and CDR2 is SVGIG (reference sequence). The CDR3 has 13 amino acids. V was trimmed by 0 bases and J by 1 base, leaving 4 bases between them. The sequence was obtained from a human donor in a cohort sampled during active COVID-19. What was sequenced was peripheral blood. The rearrangement links TRBV30 to TRBJ1-5; no reliable D call. CDR3: CAWSVGSNQPQHF. DNA of the CDR3: TGTGCCTGGAGTGTTGGCAGCAATCAGCCCCAGCATTTT. Full variable domain (rest looked up from reference TRBV30 and TRBJ1-5): SQTIHQWPATLVQPVGSPLSLECTVEGTSNPNLYWYRQAAGRGLQLLFYSVGIGQISSEVPQNLSASRPQDRQFILSSKKLLLSDSGFYLCAWSVGSNQPQHFGDGTRLSIL.